This entry lists 5 T cell receptor beta chains sequenced from one sample in a study of T cell responses to AZD1222 COVID-19 vaccine. Sequencing was performed with immunoSEQ multiplex PCR; in TCRdb, only in-frame clones are kept and a portion is missing. In the table there are about 110,000 clones, roughly nine tenths of which are singletons. The sample in question was peripheral blood, obtained on day 0 of MenACWY control vaccination. All receptors derive from an adult in good health.

J is TRBJ2-7 and V is TRBV3-1 (or the pseudogene TRBV3-2); possible D gene TRBD2, 5 bases. Germline values: CDR1 LGHDT, CDR2 YNNKEL (reference sequence). The CDR3 is 15 amino acids. V gave up 0 bases and J gave up 3 bases, with 12 bases separating them. This CDR3 reads CASSQDPGKLYEQYF. The CDR3 nucleotides are TGTGCCAGCAGCCAAGACCCGGGGAAGCTCTACGAGCAGTACTTC.

In its sample, this clone was seen a few times. This rearrangement joins TRBV4-1 to TRBJ1-1; possibly TRBD1 for D (5 bases). The germline V and J ends were trimmed by 1 base and 1 base, with 16 bases remaining between them. The V gene's germline CDR1 is MGHRA and CDR2 YSYEKL. The CDR3 is 17 residues long. CDR3 amino acids: CASSQGAGWYGNTEAFF. DNA of the CDR3: TGCGCCAGCAGCCAAGGAGCAGGGTGGTATGGGAACACTGAAGCTTTCTTT.

The chain is built from TRBV7-9 and TRBJ2-7; TRBD1 matches at 7 bases. J was trimmed by 3 bases and V by 5 bases; bases with no gene match: 13. CDR1 SEHNR and CDR2 FQNEAQ come from the germline V gene (reference sequence). This CDR3 has 16 residues. This chain's CDR3 is CASSPGRNHRGYEQYF. The CDR3 DNA reads TGTGCCAGCAGCCCCGGCCGAAATCACAGGGGCTACGAGCAGTACTTC.

The V call is TRBV5-6, the J call TRBJ1-5; D ambiguous. Germline V lookup: CDR1 SGHDT, CDR2 YYEEEE. This CDR3 has 14 residues. V was shortened by 4 bases and J by 6 bases, with 14 bases between the two germline ends. CDR3 region: CASSAWRIGQPQHF. The DNA of the CDR3 is TGTGCCAGCAGCGCTTGGAGGATTGGTCAGCCCCAGCATTTT.

The chain is built from TRBV5-1 and TRBJ2-2, with D possibly matching TRBD2 (6 bases). This CDR3 is built from 15 residues. Trimming removed 5 bases from V and 0 bases from J, with 11 bases in between. The germline V gene encodes CDR1 SGHRS and CDR2 YFSETQ. CDR3 sequence (DNA): TGCGCCAGCAGACCGCGGGACGCGAACACCGGGGAGCTGTTTTTT. It yields the protein CASRPRDANTGELFF.